This is a list of T cell receptor beta chains from one sample in a study of OX40 agonist ivuxolimab in advanced cancers. Libraries were prepared by immunoSEQ multiplex PCR; TCRdb keeps only in-frame clonotypes and omits some of them. Seen here are about 110,000 clones, 80% to 95% observed once, and the top ten hold around 0.61%. The specimen comprised CD4+ or CD8+ T cells sorted from blood, sampled in a trial of the OX40 agonist ivuxolimab. The receptors derive from an adult with an advanced solid tumor such as melanoma, head and neck, liver or kidney cancer. The CDR3 runs from the conserved cysteine through the conserved F or W. Fields, in order: J gene, D gene, V gene, clone size, CDR3 protein, CDR3 DNA. A D gene is named only where the DNA matches it firmly. Some rows mark clone size as missing; the rest say once, few, many or name a class of expanded clone.

j_call: TRBJ2-5; d_call: NA; v_call: TRBV7-9; clone_size: NA; cdr3_aa: CASSLGGERDQETQYF; cdr3_nt: TGTGCCAGCAGCTTAGGCGGGGAGCGGGACCAAGAGACCCAGTACTTC
j_call: TRBJ1-6; d_call: NA; v_call: TRBV9; clone_size: NA; cdr3_aa: CASSPQSMVNSPLHF; cdr3_nt: TGTGCCAGCAGCCCTCAGAGTATGGTAAATTCACCCCTCCACTTT
j_call: TRBJ1-2; d_call: NA; v_call: TRBV19; clone_size: NA; cdr3_aa: CASSLKVEGGLYGYTF; cdr3_nt: TGTGCCAGTAGCCTCAAGGTCGAGGGGGGATTATATGGCTACACCTTC
j_call: TRBJ2-7; d_call: TRBD2; v_call: TRBV6-5; clone_size: NA; cdr3_aa: CASSYSAGLAYEQYF; cdr3_nt: TGTGCCAGCAGTTACTCGGCGGGACTAGCGTACGAGCAGTACTTC
j_call: TRBJ2-1; d_call: NA; v_call: TRBV20-1; clone_size: once; cdr3_aa: CSAPEGHEQFF; cdr3_nt: TGCAGTGCCCCCGAGGGGCATGAGCAGTTCTTC
j_call: TRBJ2-3; d_call: TRBD1; v_call: TRBV27; clone_size: NA; cdr3_aa: CASSLGQVSDTQYF; cdr3_nt: TGTGCCAGCAGTTTGGGACAGGTCTCAGATACGCAGTATTTT
j_call: TRBJ2-7; d_call: TRBD2; v_call: TRBV5-4; clone_size: NA; cdr3_aa: CASSLAGGSSYEQYF; cdr3_nt: TGTGCCAGCAGCTTGGCGGGGGGGAGCTCCTACGAGCAGTACTTC
j_call: TRBJ2-3; d_call: TRBD2; v_call: TRBV7-6; clone_size: once; cdr3_aa: CASSPLAGGSTDTQYF; cdr3_nt: TGTGCCAGCAGCCCCCTAGCGGGGGGTAGCACAGATACGCAGTATTTT
j_call: TRBJ2-5; d_call: NA; v_call: TRBV11-2; clone_size: NA; cdr3_aa: CANSYRETQYF; cdr3_nt: TGTGCCAACAGCTATAGAGAGACCCAGTACTTC
j_call: TRBJ2-5; d_call: NA; v_call: TRBV4-1; clone_size: NA; cdr3_aa: CASSQDGIPLETQYF; cdr3_nt: TGCGCCAGCAGCCAAGACGGTATTCCCCTAGAGACCCAGTACTTC
j_call: TRBJ2-2; d_call: NA; v_call: TRBV6-5; clone_size: NA; cdr3_aa: CASSYSRLNTGELFF; cdr3_nt: TGTGCCAGCAGTTACTCTAGACTAAACACCGGGGAGCTGTTTTTT
j_call: TRBJ1-5; d_call: TRBD1; v_call: TRBV2; clone_size: NA; cdr3_aa: CASSQQGAHQPQHF; cdr3_nt: TGTGCCAGCAGCCAACAGGGGGCCCATCAGCCCCAGCATTTT
j_call: TRBJ1-4; d_call: NA; v_call: TRBV11-2; clone_size: NA; cdr3_aa: CASSLALWATNEKLFF; cdr3_nt: TGTGCCAGCAGCTTAGCTCTTTGGGCAACTAATGAAAAACTGTTTTTT
j_call: TRBJ1-5; d_call: TRBD1; v_call: TRBV5-1; clone_size: NA; cdr3_aa: CASSPTGGADQPQHF; cdr3_nt: TGCGCCAGCAGCCCTACAGGGGGCGCGGATCAGCCCCAGCATTTT
j_call: TRBJ1-2; d_call: TRBD1; v_call: TRBV9; clone_size: NA; cdr3_aa: CASSVVGGTGGGYTF; cdr3_nt: TGTGCCAGCAGCGTAGTCGGCGGGACAGGCGGAGGCTACACCTTC
j_call: TRBJ2-3; d_call: NA; v_call: TRBV27; clone_size: NA; cdr3_aa: CASSLSFVVSDTQYF; cdr3_nt: TGTGCCAGCAGTTTAAGTTTCGTGGTATCAGATACGCAGTATTTT
j_call: TRBJ1-1; d_call: NA; v_call: TRBV2; clone_size: NA; cdr3_aa: CASSPVRVNTEAFF; cdr3_nt: TGTGCCAGCAGTCCCGTTAGGGTGAACACTGAAGCTTTCTTT
j_call: TRBJ1-5; d_call: NA; v_call: TRBV7-8; clone_size: NA; cdr3_aa: CASSLGQRNQPQHF; cdr3_nt: TGTGCCAGCAGCTTAGGGCAGAGAAATCAGCCCCAGCATTTT
j_call: TRBJ1-5; d_call: NA; v_call: TRBV6-1; clone_size: few; cdr3_aa: CASSESPGYSNQPQHF; cdr3_nt: TGTGCCAGCAGTGAATCCCCGGGCTATAGCAATCAGCCCCAGCATTTT
j_call: TRBJ2-2; d_call: NA; v_call: TRBV9; clone_size: NA; cdr3_aa: CASSAGTNTGELFF; cdr3_nt: TGTGCCAGCAGCGCCGGGACCAACACCGGGGAGCTGTTTTTT
j_call: TRBJ2-2; d_call: TRBD1; v_call: TRBV19; clone_size: once; cdr3_aa: CASSGRDRGLVGELFF; cdr3_nt: TGTGCCAGTAGTGGCCGGGACAGGGGGCTTGTCGGGGAGCTGTTTTTT
j_call: TRBJ2-1; d_call: NA; v_call: TRBV7-8; clone_size: NA; cdr3_aa: CASSRQGLSYNEQFF; cdr3_nt: TGTGCCAGCAGCCGACAGGGACTCTCCTACAATGAGCAGTTCTTC
j_call: TRBJ2-5; d_call: TRBD1; v_call: TRBV2; clone_size: NA; cdr3_aa: CASHLLTGGETQYF; cdr3_nt: TGTGCCAGCCACCTACTGACAGGGGGCGAGACCCAGTACTTC
j_call: TRBJ1-2; d_call: NA; v_call: TRBV19; clone_size: NA; cdr3_aa: CASGEPGLRRGYTF; cdr3_nt: TGTGCCAGTGGAGAACCGGGCCTCCGGCGGGGCTACACCTTC
j_call: TRBJ2-7; d_call: NA; v_call: TRBV5-4; clone_size: NA; cdr3_aa: CATDTLLTESSYEQYF; cdr3_nt: TGTGCCACCGACACGCTCCTTACAGAGAGCTCCTACGAGCAGTACTTC
j_call: TRBJ2-2; d_call: NA; v_call: TRBV6-1; clone_size: NA; cdr3_aa: CASKSSTGELFF; cdr3_nt: TGTGCCAGCAAGTCGAGCACCGGGGAGCTGTTTTTT
j_call: TRBJ2-7; d_call: NA; v_call: TRBV11-2; clone_size: few; cdr3_aa: CASSWMLANSYEQYF; cdr3_nt: TGTGCCAGCAGCTGGATGTTAGCGAACTCCTACGAGCAGTACTTC
j_call: TRBJ2-5; d_call: TRBD1; v_call: TRBV18; clone_size: NA; cdr3_aa: CASSIGQGGRETQYF; cdr3_nt: TGTGCCAGCTCAATTGGACAGGGGGGACGAGAGACCCAGTACTTC
j_call: TRBJ1-1; d_call: NA; v_call: TRBV6-1; clone_size: NA; cdr3_aa: CASRTPPGNTEAFF; cdr3_nt: TGTGCCAGCAGGACACCGCCGGGAAACACTGAAGCTTTCTTT